The present T cell receptor beta chain was sequenced within a study of identical twins. TCRdb passed the 5' RACE reads through MiXCR, listing each CDR3 protein once. The sample lists around 690,000 distinct CDR3 sequences, roughly 20% occurring once. Study conclusions and caveats: An excess of low generation probability was shown by twin-shared out-of-frame alpha sequences.

Remarks on this clonotype: No antigen is known for it.

This CDR3 is built from 14 residues. V shed 6 bases and J 3 bases; nucleotides not matched to a gene: 4. Germline lookup yields CDR1 MRHNA and CDR2 SNTAGT. The sample was also linked to a second study, of T cells expressing NK-cell markers. As that study records: Serological testing identified seven of the eight sequenced donors as HCMV-seropositive and one as seronegative.

This receptor was identified in a woman aged 18-29 years in good health. The J gene is TRBJ2-2, the V gene TRBV6-4, with 7 bases that match TRBD2. Sample: PBMCs. The CDR3 nucleotides are TGTGCCAGCAGAGGAGGGAGGGACACCGGGGAGCTGTTTTTT. Its protein is CASRGGRDTGELFF.